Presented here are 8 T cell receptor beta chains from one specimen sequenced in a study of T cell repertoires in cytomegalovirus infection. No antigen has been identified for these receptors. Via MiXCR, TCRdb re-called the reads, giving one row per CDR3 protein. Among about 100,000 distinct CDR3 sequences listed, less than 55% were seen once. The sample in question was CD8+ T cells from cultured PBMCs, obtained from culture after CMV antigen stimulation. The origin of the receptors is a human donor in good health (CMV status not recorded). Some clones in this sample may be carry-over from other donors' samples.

DNA for the CDR3: TGTGCCAGTACCCCCGGGACAGGGATTGGCTACGAGCAGTACTTC. Translation: CASTPGTGIGYEQYF. The chain carries TRBV19 and TRBJ2-7; 9 bases align to TRBD1. Losses at the gene ends were 7 bases for V and 3 bases for J; bases not matched to a gene: 10. Germline V gene data show CDR1 as LNHDA and CDR2 as SQIVND (reference sequence). This CDR3 region has 15 residues. Combining the CDR3 with reference TRBV19 and TRBJ2-7 gives the whole variable domain DGGITQSPKYLFRKEGQNVTLSCEQNLNHDAMYWYRQDPGQGLRLIYYSQIVNDFQKGDIAEGYSVSREKKESFPLTVTSAQKNPTAFYLCASTPGTGIGYEQYFGPGTRLTVT.

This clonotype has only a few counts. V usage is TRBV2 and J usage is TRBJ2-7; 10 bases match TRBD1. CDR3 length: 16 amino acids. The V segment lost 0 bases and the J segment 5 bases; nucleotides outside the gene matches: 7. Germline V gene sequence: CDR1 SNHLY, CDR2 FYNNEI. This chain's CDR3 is CASSEAGDRGRDEQYF. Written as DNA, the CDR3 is TGTGCCAGCAGTGAAGCGGGGGACAGGGGACGGGACGAGCAGTACTTC.

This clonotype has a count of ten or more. The CDR3 nucleotides read TGTGCCAGCCGAAGAATACTAGCGGGGATAGATACGCAGTATTTT. Its translation is CASRRILAGIDTQYF. The V and J genes are TRBV6-2 or TRBV6-3 and TRBJ2-3; TRBD2 aligns across 10 bases. The CDR3 runs 15 residues. J was trimmed by 5 bases and V by 8 bases; bases with no gene match: 10. In germline, CDR1 is MNHEY, CDR2 SVGEGT.

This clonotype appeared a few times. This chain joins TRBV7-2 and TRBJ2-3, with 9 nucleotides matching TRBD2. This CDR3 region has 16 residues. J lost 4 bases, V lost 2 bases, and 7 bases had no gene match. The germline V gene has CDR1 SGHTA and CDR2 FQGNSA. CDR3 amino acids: CASSLNSGGTADTQYF. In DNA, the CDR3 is TGTGCCAGCAGCTTAAATAGCGGGGGTACGGCAGATACGCAGTATTTT.

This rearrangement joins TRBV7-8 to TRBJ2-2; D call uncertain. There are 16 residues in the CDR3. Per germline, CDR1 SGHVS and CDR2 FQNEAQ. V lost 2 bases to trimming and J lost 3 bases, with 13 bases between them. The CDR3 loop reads CASSLFGYFDTGELFF. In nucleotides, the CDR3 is TGTGCCAGCAGCTTATTTGGGTATTTTGACACCGGGGAGCTGTTTTTT.

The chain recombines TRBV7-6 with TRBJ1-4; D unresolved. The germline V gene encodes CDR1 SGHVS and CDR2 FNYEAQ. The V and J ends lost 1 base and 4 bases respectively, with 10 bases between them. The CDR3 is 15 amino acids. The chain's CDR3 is CASSLGPIHNEKLFF. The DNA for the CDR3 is TGTGCCAGCAGCTTAGGGCCGATTCATAATGAAAAACTGTTTTTT.

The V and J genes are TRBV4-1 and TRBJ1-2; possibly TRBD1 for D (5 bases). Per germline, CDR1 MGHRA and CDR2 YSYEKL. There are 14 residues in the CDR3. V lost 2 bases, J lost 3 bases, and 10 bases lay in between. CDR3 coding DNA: TGCGCCAGCAGCCAACCAGGGTCGCACTATGGCTACACCTTC. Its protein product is CASSQPGSHYGYTF.

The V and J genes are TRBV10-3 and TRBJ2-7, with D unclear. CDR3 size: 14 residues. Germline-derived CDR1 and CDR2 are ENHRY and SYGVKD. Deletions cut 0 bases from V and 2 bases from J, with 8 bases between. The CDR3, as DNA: TGTGCCATCAGTGAGTCTGGCAGTACCTACGAGCAGTACTTC. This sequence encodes CAISESGSTYEQYF.